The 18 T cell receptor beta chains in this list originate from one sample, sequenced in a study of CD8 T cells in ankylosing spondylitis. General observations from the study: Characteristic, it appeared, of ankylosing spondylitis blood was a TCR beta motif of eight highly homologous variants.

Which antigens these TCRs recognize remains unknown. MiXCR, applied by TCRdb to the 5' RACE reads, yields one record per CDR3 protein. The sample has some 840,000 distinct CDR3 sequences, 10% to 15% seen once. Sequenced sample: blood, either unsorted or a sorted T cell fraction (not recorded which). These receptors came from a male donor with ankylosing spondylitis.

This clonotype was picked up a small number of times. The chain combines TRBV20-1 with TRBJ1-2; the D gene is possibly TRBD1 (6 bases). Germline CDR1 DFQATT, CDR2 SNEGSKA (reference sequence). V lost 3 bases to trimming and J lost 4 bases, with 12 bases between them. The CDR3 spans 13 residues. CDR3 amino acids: CSASAQGFYGYTF. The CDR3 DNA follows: TGCAGTGCTAGCGCACAGGGATTCTATGGCTACACCTTC.

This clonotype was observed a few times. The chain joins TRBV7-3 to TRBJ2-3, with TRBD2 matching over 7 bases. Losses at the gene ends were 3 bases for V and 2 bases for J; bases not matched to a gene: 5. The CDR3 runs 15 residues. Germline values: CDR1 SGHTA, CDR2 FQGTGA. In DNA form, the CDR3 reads TGTGCCAGCAGCTTTTCGCGGGAGACCACAGATACGCAGTATTTT. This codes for CASSFSRETTDTQYF.

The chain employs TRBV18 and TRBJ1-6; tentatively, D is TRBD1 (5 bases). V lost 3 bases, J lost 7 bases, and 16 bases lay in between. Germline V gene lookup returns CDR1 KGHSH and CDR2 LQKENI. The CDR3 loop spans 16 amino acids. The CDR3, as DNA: TGTGCCAGCTCACCGAACGTCCGGGACGAGAATTCACCCCTCCACTTT. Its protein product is CASSPNVRDENSPLHF.

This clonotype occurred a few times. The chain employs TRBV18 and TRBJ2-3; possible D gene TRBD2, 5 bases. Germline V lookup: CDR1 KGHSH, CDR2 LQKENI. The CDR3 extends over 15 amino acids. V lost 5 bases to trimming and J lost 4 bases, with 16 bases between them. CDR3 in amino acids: CASSSTHILADTQYF. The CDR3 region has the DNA TGTGCCAGCTCATCCACCCATATACTAGCAGATACGCAGTATTTT.

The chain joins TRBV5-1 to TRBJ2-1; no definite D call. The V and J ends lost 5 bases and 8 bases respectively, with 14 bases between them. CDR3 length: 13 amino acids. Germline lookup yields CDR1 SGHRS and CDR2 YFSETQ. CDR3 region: CASRVLVSDEQFF. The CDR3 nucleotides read TGCGCCAGCAGAGTACTGGTTTCAGATGAGCAGTTCTTC. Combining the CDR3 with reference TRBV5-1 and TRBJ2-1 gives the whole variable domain KAGVTQTPRYLIKTRGQQVTLSCSPISGHRSVSWYQQTPGQGLQFLFEYFSETQRNKGNFPGRFSGRQFSNSRSEMNVSTLELGDSALYLCASRVLVSDEQFFGPGTRLTVL.

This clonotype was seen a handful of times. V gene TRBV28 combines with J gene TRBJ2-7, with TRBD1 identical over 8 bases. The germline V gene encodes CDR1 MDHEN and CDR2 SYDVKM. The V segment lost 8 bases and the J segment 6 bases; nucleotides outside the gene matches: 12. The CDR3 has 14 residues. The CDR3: CASRTRQGFSEQYF. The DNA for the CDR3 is TGTGCCAGCCGCACCCGACAGGGGTTTTCCGAGCAGTACTTC.

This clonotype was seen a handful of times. CDR3 residues: CASSPDPDTQYF. DNA of the CDR3: TGTGCCAGCAGCCCAGACCCAGATACGCAGTATTTT. The chain joins TRBV7-9 to TRBJ2-3; D is ambiguous. The CDR3 loop spans 12 amino acids. From germline, CDR1 is SEHNR and CDR2 FQNEAQ (reference sequence). Trimming cost V 5 bases and J 4 bases, with 7 bases left between them.

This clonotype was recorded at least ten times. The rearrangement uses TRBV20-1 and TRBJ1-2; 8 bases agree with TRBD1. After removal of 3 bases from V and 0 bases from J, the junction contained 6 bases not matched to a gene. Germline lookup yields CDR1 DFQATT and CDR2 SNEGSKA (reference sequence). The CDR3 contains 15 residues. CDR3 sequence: CSARLQGGANYGYTF. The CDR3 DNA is TGCAGTGCTAGGTTACAGGGGGGAGCTAACTATGGCTACACCTTC.

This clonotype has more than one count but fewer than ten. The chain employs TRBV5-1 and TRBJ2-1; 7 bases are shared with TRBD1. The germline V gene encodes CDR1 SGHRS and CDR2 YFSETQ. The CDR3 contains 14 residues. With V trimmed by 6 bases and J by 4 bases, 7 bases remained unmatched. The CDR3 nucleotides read TGCGCCAGCACCACAGGACAGGTATACAATGAGCAGTTCTTC. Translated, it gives CASTTGQVYNEQFF.

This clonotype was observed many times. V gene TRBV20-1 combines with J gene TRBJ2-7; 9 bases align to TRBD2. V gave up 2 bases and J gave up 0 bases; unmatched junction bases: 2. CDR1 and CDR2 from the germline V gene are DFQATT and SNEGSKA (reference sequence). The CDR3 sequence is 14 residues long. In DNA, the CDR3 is TGCAGTGCTAGATCTAGCGGGGTCTCCTACGAGCAGTACTTC. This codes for CSARSSGVSYEQYF.

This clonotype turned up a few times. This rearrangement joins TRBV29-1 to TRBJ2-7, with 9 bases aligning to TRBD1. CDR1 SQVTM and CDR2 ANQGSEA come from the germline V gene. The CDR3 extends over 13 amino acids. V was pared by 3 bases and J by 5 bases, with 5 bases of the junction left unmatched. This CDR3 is CSVDGTGRNEQYF. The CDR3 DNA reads TGCAGCGTTGACGGGACAGGGCGCAACGAGCAGTACTTC.

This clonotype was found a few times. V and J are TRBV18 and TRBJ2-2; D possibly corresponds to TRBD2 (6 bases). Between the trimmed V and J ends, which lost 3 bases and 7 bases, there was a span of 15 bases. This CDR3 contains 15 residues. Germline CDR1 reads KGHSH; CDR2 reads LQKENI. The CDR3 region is CASSPNNGLLGELFF. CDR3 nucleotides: TGTGCCAGCTCACCGAACAACGGACTACTCGGGGAGCTGTTTTTT. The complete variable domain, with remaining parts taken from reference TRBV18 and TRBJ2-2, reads NAGVMQNPRHLVRRRGQEARLRCSPMKGHSHVYWYRQLPEEGLKFMVYLQKENIIDESGMPKERFSAEFPKEGPSILRIQQVVRGDSAAYFCASSPNNGLLGELFFGEGSRLTVL.

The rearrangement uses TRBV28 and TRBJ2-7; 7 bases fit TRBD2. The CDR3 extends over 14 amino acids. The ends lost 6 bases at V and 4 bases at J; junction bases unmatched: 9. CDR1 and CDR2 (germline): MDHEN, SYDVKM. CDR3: CASSGYSGGYEQYF. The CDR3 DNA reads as TGTGCCAGCAGCGGATACTCGGGAGGTTACGAGCAGTACTTC.

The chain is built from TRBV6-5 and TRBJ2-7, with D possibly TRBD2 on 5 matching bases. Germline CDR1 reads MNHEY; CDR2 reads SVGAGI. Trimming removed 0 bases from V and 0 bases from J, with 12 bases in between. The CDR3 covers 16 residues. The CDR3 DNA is TGTGCCAGCAGTTACTCTCCGGACTTGAGCTCCTACGAGCAGTACTTC. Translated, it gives CASSYSPDLSSYEQYF.

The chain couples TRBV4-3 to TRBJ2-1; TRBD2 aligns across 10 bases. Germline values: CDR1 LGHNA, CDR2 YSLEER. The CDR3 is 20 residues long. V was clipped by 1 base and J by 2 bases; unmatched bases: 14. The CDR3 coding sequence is TGCGCCAGCAGCCAAGCGCTAGCGGGAGTCCCTCTTTCCGCCTACAATGAGCAGTTCTTC. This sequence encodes CASSQALAGVPLSAYNEQFF.

The DNA of the CDR3 is TGCGCCAGCAGCCTCACTAGCGGGAGAGGGGAGACCCAGTACTTC. The encoded protein is CASSLTSGRGETQYF. This chain uses TRBV4-3 with TRBJ2-5; 11 bases line up with TRBD2. The CDR3 length is 15 residues. The germline V gene encodes CDR1 LGHNA and CDR2 YSLEER. Trimming at V came to 4 bases and at J to 5 bases, leaving 6 bases not matched to a gene.

CDR3 residues: CASSLWAVYEQYF. In nucleotides, the CDR3 is TGTGCCAGCAGCTTATGGGCGGTCTACGAGCAGTACTTC. The chain combines TRBV11-2 with TRBJ2-7; D remains unclear. The V gene lost 2 bases and the J gene lost 3 bases, with 8 bases spanning the gap. In germline, CDR1 is SGHAT, CDR2 FQNNGV. CDR3 length equals 13 residues.

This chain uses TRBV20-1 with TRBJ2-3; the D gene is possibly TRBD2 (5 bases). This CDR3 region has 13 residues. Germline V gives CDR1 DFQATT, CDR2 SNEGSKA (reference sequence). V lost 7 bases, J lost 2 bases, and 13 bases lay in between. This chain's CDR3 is CSVAAGITDTQYF. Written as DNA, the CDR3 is TGCAGTGTGGCTGCGGGCATCACAGATACGCAGTATTTT.